These 24 T cell receptor beta chains came from one sample sequenced in a study of blood T cell repertoires in COVID-19. Here immunoSEQ multiplex PCR was the method, and the copy in TCRdb shows in-frame clones only, minus some. The table lists approximately 170,000 clones, around four fifths of them singletons. What was sequenced was peripheral blood. These receptors came from a woman in her seventies who had recovered from COVID-19.

This sequence joins TRBV3-1 (or the pseudogene TRBV3-2) and TRBJ1-2, with 7 bases aligning to TRBD1. Germline V gives CDR1 LGHDT, CDR2 YNNKEL (reference sequence). The CDR3 sequence is 13 residues long. The V segment lost 3 bases and the J segment 4 bases; nucleotides outside the gene matches: 2. CDR3 loop: CASSHRQGYGYTF. The CDR3, as DNA: TGTGCCAGCAGCCACCGACAGGGCTATGGCTACACCTTC.

CDR3 nucleotide sequence: TGTGCCAGCAGCCAAGAAGGGCAGGGTAATTCACCCCTCCACTTT. Its translation: CASSQEGQGNSPLHF. The J gene is TRBJ1-6, the V gene TRBV14; tentatively, D is TRBD1 (5 bases). CDR1 SGHDN and CDR2 FVKESK come from the germline V gene. This CDR3 spans 15 amino acids. Trimming removed 0 bases from V and 6 bases from J, with 9 bases in between.

The chain has TRBV13 and TRBJ2-7; D unclear. Germline V CDR1 and CDR2: PRHDT, FYEKMQ (reference sequence). CDR3 length: 10 amino acids. V was pared by 8 bases and J by 6 bases, with 8 bases between. CDR3 region: CASGRAEQYF. In DNA, the CDR3 is TGTGCCAGCGGTCGCGCCGAGCAGTACTTC.

The rearrangement uses TRBV28 and TRBJ2-1; 7 nucleotides align to TRBD1. Trimming at V came to 7 bases and at J to 5 bases, leaving 8 bases not matched to a gene. CDR3 length: 14 residues. The germline V gene has CDR1 MDHEN and CDR2 SYDVKM. DNA for the CDR3: TGTGCCAGCACAATGGGACAGAACCACAATGAGCAGTTCTTC. Translation gives CASTMGQNHNEQFF.

V and J are TRBV5-1 and TRBJ2-5, with 9 bases that match TRBD2. V dropped 6 bases and J dropped 3; count of bases not matched to a gene: 12. The CDR3 runs to 16 residues. Germline CDR1 is SGHRS and CDR2 is YFSETQ. Here the CDR3 DNA reads TGCGCCAGCACTGTTGCGGGGACTAGCAGCGAAGAGACCCAGTACTTC. Protein product: CASTVAGTSSEETQYF.

This sequence joins TRBV4-1 and TRBJ2-1; D is unclear. The germline V gene has CDR1 MGHRA and CDR2 YSYEKL. V gave up 6 bases and J gave up 2 bases, with 11 bases separating them. The CDR3 covers 14 residues. The CDR3 DNA reads as TGCGCCAGCAGGTTAACAGCCACCTACAATGAGCAGTTCTTC. Protein: CASRLTATYNEQFF.

This chain uses TRBV4-2 with TRBJ1-1; perhaps TRBD1 as D (6 bases). The germline gives CDR1 LGHNA, CDR2 YNFKEQ. Trimming pared 3 bases from V and 1 base from J, leaving 15 bases between. This CDR3 comprises 16 residues. The CDR3 here is CASSQGAGAGNTEAFF. CDR3 DNA sequence: TGTGCCAGCAGCCAGGGGGCCGGGGCCGGGAACACTGAAGCTTTCTTT.

The chain joins TRBV3-1 (or the pseudogene TRBV3-2) to TRBJ2-7; D call uncertain. Between the trimmed V and J ends, which lost 3 bases and 0 bases, there was a span of 6 bases. The CDR3 covers 13 residues. The germline V gene encodes CDR1 LGHDT and CDR2 YNNKEL (reference sequence). The CDR3 spells CASSHLGSYEQYF. CDR3 bases: TGTGCCAGCAGCCACCTCGGCTCCTACGAGCAGTACTTC.

The gene calls are TRBV30 and TRBJ1-5, with TRBD1 matching over 7 bases. CDR3 length equals 13 residues. V lost 4 bases and J lost 6; bases outside the gene matches: 6. In germline, CDR1 is GTSNPN, CDR2 SVGIG (reference sequence). DNA for the CDR3: TGTGCCTGGAATCGGAACAGGGGTCAGCCCCAGCATTTT. As protein: CAWNRNRGQPQHF.

V usage is TRBV19 and J usage is TRBJ1-1, with 10 nucleotides matching TRBD1. The V segment lost 7 bases and the J segment 3 bases; nucleotides outside the gene matches: 5. Germline CDR1 is LNHDA and CDR2 is SQIVND (reference sequence). The CDR3 has 14 residues. In DNA, the CDR3 is TGTGCCAGTACCAGGGACAGGGGAGACACTGAAGCTTTCTTT. It is translated as CASTRDRGDTEAFF.

This clone turned up a few times. DNA of the CDR3: TGTGCCAGCAGCTTGGGGAGTACTTTAGAGACCCAGTACTTC. Amino acid sequence: CASSLGSTLETQYF. V usage is TRBV5-6 and J usage is TRBJ2-5, with unresolved D. Germline V gene data show CDR1 as SGHDT and CDR2 as YYEEEE. The V end lost 0 bases, the J end lost 4 bases, and 10 bases lay between the germline ends. The CDR3 covers 14 residues.

In DNA form, the CDR3 reads TGTGCCTGGAGCGGCGGACTGGGGGAGACCCAGTACTTC. Translated: CAWSGGLGETQYF. The chain is built from TRBV30 and TRBJ2-5; a possible D gene is TRBD2 (5 bases). V was trimmed by 3 bases and J by 5 bases, leaving 13 bases between them. Germline-derived CDR1 and CDR2 are GTSNPN and SVGIG (reference sequence). The CDR3 is made up of 13 amino acids. The variable domain in full, with the rest retrieved from reference TRBV30 and TRBJ2-5, is SQTIHQWPATLVQPVGSPLSLECTVEGTSNPNLYWYRQAAGRGLQLLFYSVGIGQISSEVPQNLSASRPQDRQFILSSKKLLLSDSGFYLCAWSGGLGETQYFGPGTRLLVL.

This chain uses TRBV28 with TRBJ1-4; 8 bases agree with TRBD1. From germline, CDR1 is MDHEN and CDR2 SYDVKM. The CDR3 covers 12 residues. This CDR3 reads CAIQTGDEKLFF. The CDR3 coding sequence is TGTGCTATCCAGACAGGGGATGAAAAACTGTTTTTT. Full variable domain (remainder filled in from reference TRBV28 and TRBJ1-4): DVKVTQSSRYLVKRTGEKVFLECVQDMDHENMFWYRQDPGLGLRLIYFSYDVKMKEKGDIPEGYSVSREKKERFSLILESASTNQTSMYLCAIQTGDEKLFFGSGTQLSVL.

The rearrangement joins TRBV28 to TRBJ1-1; D is possibly TRBD1 (5 bases). Trimming removed 7 bases from V and 3 bases from J, with 9 bases in between. The CDR3 contains 12 residues. Germline V gene lookup returns CDR1 MDHEN and CDR2 SYDVKM. CDR3 in amino acids: CASTTGDTEAFF. The CDR3 nucleotides are TGTGCCAGCACCACGGGGGACACTGAAGCTTTCTTT.

This clone was seen once. The rearrangement links TRBV13 to TRBJ1-1; perhaps TRBD1 as D (6 bases). The ends were cut back, 3 bases at V and 8 bases at J, with 13 bases in the middle. CDR1 is PRHDT, CDR2 FYEKMQ, per germline (reference sequence). The CDR3 contains 13 residues. The CDR3 is CASSLGPTGEAFF. CDR3 sequence (DNA): TGTGCCAGCAGCTTGGGTCCGACAGGCGAAGCTTTCTTT.

This clone has just one count. The chain combines TRBV28 with TRBJ2-7; a weak D match, TRBD1 (5 bases). CDR1 and CDR2 from the germline V gene are MDHEN and SYDVKM. Trimming stripped 4 bases from V and 4 bases from J, with 11 bases between. This CDR3 contains 13 residues. The CDR3 sequence: CASSSRQTYEQYF. The DNA of the CDR3 is TGTGCCAGCAGTTCCCGACAGACTTACGAGCAGTACTTC. The whole variable domain, remainder taken from reference TRBV28 and TRBJ2-7, is DVKVTQSSRYLVKRTGEKVFLECVQDMDHENMFWYRQDPGLGLRLIYFSYDVKMKEKGDIPEGYSVSREKKERFSLILESASTNQTSMYLCASSSRQTYEQYFGPGTRLTVT.

V and J are TRBV7-2 and TRBJ2-5; 11 bases map to TRBD2. Germline CDR1 reads SGHTA; CDR2 reads FQGNSA. This CDR3 contains 15 residues. Trimming cost V 2 bases and J 1 base; bases outside gene matches: 0. The DNA for the CDR3 is TGTGCCAGCAGCTTACTAGCGGGGGGCCAAGAGACCCAGTACTTC. This gives the protein CASSLLAGGQETQYF. The whole variable domain, remainder taken from reference TRBV7-2 and TRBJ2-5, is GAGVSQSPSNKVTEKGKDVELRCDPISGHTALYWYRQSLGQGLEFLIYFQGNSAPDKSGLPSDRFSAERTGGSVSTLTIQRTQQEDSAVYLCASSLLAGGQETQYFGPGTRLLVL.

V is TRBV24-1 and J is TRBJ2-2, with TRBD2 matching 7 bases. The CDR3 loop spans 18 amino acids. Germline V CDR1 and CDR2: KGHDR, SFDVKD. V gave up 0 bases and J gave up 2 bases; unmatched junction bases: 8. CDR3 coding DNA: TGTGCCACCAGTGATTTGTCCGGTGGGGGGGGAAACACCGGGGAGCTGTTTTTT. This gives the protein CATSDLSGGGGNTGELFF.

V and J are TRBV7-9 and TRBJ2-3; TRBD2 matches at 12 bases. The CDR3 totals 17 residues. With V trimmed by 5 bases and J by 1 base, 7 bases remained unmatched. Looked up from germline, CDR1 is SEHNR and CDR2 is FQNEAQ (reference sequence). CDR3 nucleotide sequence: TGTGCCAGCAGCCCCAGACTAGCGGGGGCCCGCACAGATACGCAGTATTTT. It translates to CASSPRLAGARTDTQYF.

The CDR3 protein is CASSQGGGTVGYNSPLHF. The CDR3 DNA reads TGTGCCAGCAGCCAAGGAGGGGGTACTGTGGGCTATAATTCACCCCTCCACTTT. V and J are TRBV3-1 (or the pseudogene TRBV3-2) and TRBJ1-6, with D possibly matching TRBD1 (6 bases). This CDR3 has 18 residues. Germline CDR1 and CDR2: LGHDT and YNNKEL (reference sequence). The V gene lost 1 base and the J gene lost 3 bases, with 16 bases spanning the gap.

The chain employs TRBV5-4 and TRBJ2-2; D is possibly TRBD2 (5 bases). This CDR3 is built from 15 residues. With 4 bases removed from V and 4 bases from J, the gap between germline ends came to 14 bases. Germline V gene lookup returns CDR1 SGHNT and CDR2 YYREEE (reference sequence). The CDR3 region is CASSLLTEGTGELFF. In DNA form, the CDR3 reads TGTGCCAGCAGCCTCCTCACTGAGGGCACCGGGGAGCTGTTTTTT.

This clone showed up just a few times. As DNA, the CDR3 is TGTGCCAGCAGCCTCGGACAGAAAAACATTCAGTACTTC. Its translation: CASSLGQKNIQYF. This chain connects TRBV11-2 to TRBJ2-4; D is possibly TRBD1 (6 bases). Between the trimmed V and J ends, which lost 5 bases and 4 bases, there was a span of 9 bases. This CDR3 contains 13 residues. Germline V gives CDR1 SGHAT, CDR2 FQNNGV.

This chain uses TRBV6-5 with TRBJ1-3; 9 nucleotides align to TRBD1. V gave up 10 bases and J gave up 3 bases; unmatched junction bases: 7. Germline V gene lookup returns CDR1 MNHEY and CDR2 SVGAGI. The CDR3 spans 14 residues. The CDR3 DNA follows: TGTGCCACCCGGACAGGGGCCCATGGAAACACCATATATTTT. As protein: CATRTGAHGNTIYF.

V and J are TRBV5-1 and TRBJ1-5; TRBD1 might be the D (5 bases). This CDR3 spans 18 amino acids. Germline V gene lookup returns CDR1 SGHRS and CDR2 YFSETQ. The ends were cut back, 0 bases at V and 0 bases at J, with 16 bases in the middle. The chain's CDR3 is CASSLGVGGRFSNQPQHF. The CDR3 coding sequence is TGCGCCAGCAGCTTGGGGGTCGGGGGTAGGTTTAGCAATCAGCCCCAGCATTTT.